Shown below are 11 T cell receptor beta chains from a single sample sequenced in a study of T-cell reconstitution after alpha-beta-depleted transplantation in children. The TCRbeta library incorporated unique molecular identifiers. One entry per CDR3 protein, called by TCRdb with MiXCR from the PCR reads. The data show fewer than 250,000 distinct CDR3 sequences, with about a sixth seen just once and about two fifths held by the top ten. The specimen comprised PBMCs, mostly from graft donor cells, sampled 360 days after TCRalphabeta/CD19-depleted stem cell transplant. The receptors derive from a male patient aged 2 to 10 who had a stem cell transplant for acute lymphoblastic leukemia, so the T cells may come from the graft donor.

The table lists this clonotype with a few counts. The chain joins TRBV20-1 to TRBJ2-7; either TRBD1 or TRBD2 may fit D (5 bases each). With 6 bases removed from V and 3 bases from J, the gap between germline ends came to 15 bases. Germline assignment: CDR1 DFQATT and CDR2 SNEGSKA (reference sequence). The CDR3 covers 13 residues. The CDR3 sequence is CSARGDVDYEQYF. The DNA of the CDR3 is TGCAGTGCCCGAGGGGACGTGGACTACGAGCAGTACTTC.

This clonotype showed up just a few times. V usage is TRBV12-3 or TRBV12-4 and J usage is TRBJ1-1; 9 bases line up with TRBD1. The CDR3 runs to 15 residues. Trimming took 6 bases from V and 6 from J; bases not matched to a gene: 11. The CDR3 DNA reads TGTGCCAGCAGCCCATCCGACAGGGGGTACCCTGAAGCTTTCTTT. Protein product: CASSPSDRGYPEAFF.

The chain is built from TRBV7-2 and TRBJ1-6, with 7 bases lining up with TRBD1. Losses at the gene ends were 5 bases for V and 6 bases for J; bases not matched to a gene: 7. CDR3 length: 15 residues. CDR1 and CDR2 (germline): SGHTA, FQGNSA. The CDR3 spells CASSPAGTVNSPLHF. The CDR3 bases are TGTGCCAGCAGCCCCGCCGGGACAGTTAATTCACCCCTCCACTTT.

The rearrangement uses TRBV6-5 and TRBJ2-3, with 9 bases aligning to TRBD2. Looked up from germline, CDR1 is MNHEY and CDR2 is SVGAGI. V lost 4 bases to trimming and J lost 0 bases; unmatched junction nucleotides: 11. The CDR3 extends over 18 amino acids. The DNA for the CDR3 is TGTGCCAGCAGTTCCGGGACTAGCCCCCGTGCTAGCACAGATACGCAGTATTTT. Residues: CASSSGTSPRASTDTQYF.

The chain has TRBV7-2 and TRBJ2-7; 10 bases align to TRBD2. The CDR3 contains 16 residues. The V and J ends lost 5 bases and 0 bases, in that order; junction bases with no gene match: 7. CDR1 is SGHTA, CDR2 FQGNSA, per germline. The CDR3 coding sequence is TGTGCCAGCAGCCTTGGACTAGCGGATTTCTCCTACGAGCAGTACTTC. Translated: CASSLGLADFSYEQYF. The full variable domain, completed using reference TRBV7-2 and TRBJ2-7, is GAGVSQSPSNKVTEKGKDVELRCDPISGHTALYWYRQSLGQGLEFLIYFQGNSAPDKSGLPSDRFSAERTGGSVSTLTIQRTQQEDSAVYLCASSLGLADFSYEQYFGPGTRLTVT.

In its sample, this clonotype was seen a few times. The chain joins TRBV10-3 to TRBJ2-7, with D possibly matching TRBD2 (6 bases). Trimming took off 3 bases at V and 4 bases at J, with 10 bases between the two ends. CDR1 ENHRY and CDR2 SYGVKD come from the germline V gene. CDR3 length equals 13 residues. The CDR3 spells CAISEGGEYEQYF. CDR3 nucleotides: TGTGCCATCAGTGAAGGCGGGGAATACGAGCAGTACTTC.

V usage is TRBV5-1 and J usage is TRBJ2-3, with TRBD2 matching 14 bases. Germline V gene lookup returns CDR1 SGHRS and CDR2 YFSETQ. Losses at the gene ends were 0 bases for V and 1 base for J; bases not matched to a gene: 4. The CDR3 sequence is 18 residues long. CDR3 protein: CASSLAGLAGDRTDTQYF. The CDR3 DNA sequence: TGCGCCAGCAGCTTGGCGGGACTAGCGGGGGACCGCACAGATACGCAGTATTTT. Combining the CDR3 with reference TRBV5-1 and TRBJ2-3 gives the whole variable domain KAGVTQTPRYLIKTRGQQVTLSCSPISGHRSVSWYQQTPGQGLQFLFEYFSETQRNKGNFPGRFSGRQFSNSRSEMNVSTLELGDSALYLCASSLAGLAGDRTDTQYFGPGTRLTVL.

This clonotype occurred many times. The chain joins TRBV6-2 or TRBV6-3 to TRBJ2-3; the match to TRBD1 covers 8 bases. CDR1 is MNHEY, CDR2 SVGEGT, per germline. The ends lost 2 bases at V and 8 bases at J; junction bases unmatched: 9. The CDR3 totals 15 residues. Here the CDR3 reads CASSYQGAVEGTQYF. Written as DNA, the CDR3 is TGTGCCAGCAGTTACCAGGGGGCGGTAGAGGGTACGCAGTATTTT.

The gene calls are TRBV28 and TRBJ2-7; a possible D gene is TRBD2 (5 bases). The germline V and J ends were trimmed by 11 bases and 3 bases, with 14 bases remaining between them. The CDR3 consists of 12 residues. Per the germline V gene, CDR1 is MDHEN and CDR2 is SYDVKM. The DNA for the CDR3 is TGTGCCCGCGGACTCGGGCTCTACGAGCAGTACTTC. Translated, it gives CARGLGLYEQYF.

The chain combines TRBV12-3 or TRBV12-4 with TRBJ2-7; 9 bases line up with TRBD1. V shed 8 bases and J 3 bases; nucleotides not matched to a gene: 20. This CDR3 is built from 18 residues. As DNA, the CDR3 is TGTGCCAGCCTCTTGACAGGGGGAGCGCCGGAATCCAGCTACGAGCAGTACTTC. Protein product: CASLLTGGAPESSYEQYF.

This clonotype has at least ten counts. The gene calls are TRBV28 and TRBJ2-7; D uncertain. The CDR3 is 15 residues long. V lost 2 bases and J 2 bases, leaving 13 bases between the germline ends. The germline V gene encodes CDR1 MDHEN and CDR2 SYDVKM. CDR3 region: CASSLRVGSAYEQYF. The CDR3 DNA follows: TGTGCCAGCAGTTTAAGGGTAGGGTCTGCCTACGAGCAGTACTTC.